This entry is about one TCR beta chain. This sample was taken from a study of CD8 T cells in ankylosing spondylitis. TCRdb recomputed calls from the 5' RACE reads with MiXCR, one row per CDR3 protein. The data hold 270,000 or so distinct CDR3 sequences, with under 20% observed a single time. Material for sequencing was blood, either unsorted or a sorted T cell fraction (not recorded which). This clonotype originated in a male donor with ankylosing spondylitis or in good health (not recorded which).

CDR3 nucleotide sequence: TGCAGCGTTGAAGAGTCACCGGGTGAGCAGTACTTC. Translating gives CSVEESPGEQYF. The rearrangement joins TRBV29-1 to TRBJ2-7, with D uncertain. V gave up 0 bases and J gave up 7 bases, with 10 bases separating them. This CDR3 spans 12 amino acids. Germline V gene sequence: CDR1 SQVTM, CDR2 ANQGSEA.